These 2 T cell receptor beta chains were sequenced from one sample in a study of T cells in Graves' hyperthyroidism and ophthalmopathy (dated by TCRdb to between 2018 and 2020). Libraries were prepared through multiplex PCR. Sequencing relied on an Illumina HiSeq 2000. Amplification of TCR beta CDR3 regions was carried out from RNA transcripts. For the first round of RT-PCR on the TCR CDR3, the HTBI primer set was used together with the Qiagen OneStep RT-PCR kit. TCRdb applied fastp at Q25 and MiXCR to the public reads, then kept only in-frame beta chains. Rows merge per CDR3 protein into single entries with the most common DNA and genes. The sample table lists about 590,000 distinct CDR3 sequences, 15% to 17% of them with a count of one. Approximately 7.4% of the sample comes from the top ten. The sample comprised blood. The receptors were sampled from a woman aged 25 to 39 with Graves' hyperthyroidism.

At least ten counts were recorded for this clonotype. V is TRBV18 and J is TRBJ1-1, with unresolved D. Germline CDR1 is KGHSH and CDR2 is LQKENI. Trimming left V 3 bases short and J 5 bases short, with 13 bases between. CDR3 length equals 14 residues. CDR3 in amino acids: CASSPYTEGTEAFF. CDR3 coding DNA: TGTGCCAGCTCACCGTACACCGAAGGGACTGAAGCTTTCTTT.

The V and J genes are TRBV20-1 and TRBJ2-2; TRBD1 matches 9 bases. V lost 0 bases, J lost 5 bases, and 10 bases stayed unmatched. The V gene's germline CDR1 is DFQATT and CDR2 SNEGSKA (reference sequence). There are 17 residues in the CDR3. The DNA for the CDR3 is TGCAGTGCTAGAGATTGGGGGGGACAGGGAAGGACCGGGGAGCTGTTTTTT. Translating it yields CSARDWGGQGRTGELFF.